The clone carrying this TCR beta chain was seen at least ten times. Its antigen remains unidentified. This CDR3 is built from 12 residues. The germline V gene has CDR1 DFQATT and CDR2 SNEGSKA (reference sequence). Amplified TCR beta CDR3 regions came from RNA transcripts. The HTBI primer set served for first-round RT-PCR of the TCR CDR3. TCRdb recomputed calls from the multiplex PCR reads with MiXCR, one row per CDR3 protein. The data contain more than 500,000 distinct CDR3 sequences, roughly 14% of them singletons. This record comes from a study of T cells in Graves' hyperthyroidism and ophthalmopathy. Pregnant or lactating patients were excluded, as were those with uncontrolled infection or other autoimmune disease. PBMCs were derived from about 10 ml fresh peripheral blood. Whole-study findings and limits: Within blood appeared most thyroid clonotypes that had expanded above 0.001.

The sample comprised blood. The V call is TRBV20-1, the J call TRBJ2-7; 9 bases are a match to TRBD1. The clonotype was recovered from a woman aged 40 to 50 with Graves' ophthalmopathy. CDR3 region: CGHRDRVGEQYF. CDR3 DNA: TGCGGGCACCGGGACAGGGTAGGCGAGCAGTACTTC.